Following are 15 T cell receptor beta chains from one sample sequenced in a study of blood T cell repertoires in COVID-19 (dated by TCRdb to the early 2020s). Libraries came from the immunoSEQ multiplex PCR assay. TCRdb carries this immuneACCESS record with in-frame sequences only. Its versions omit some clonotypes, under half of them owing to an unresolved V gene in the studies checked, with the rest unexplained. Here the sample has over 250,000 clones; over 80% occur a single time. Of the sample, about 1.6% falls within the top ten clones. The material sequenced was peripheral blood. Every receptor here comes from a woman between 40 and 50 years old who had recovered from COVID-19.

This clone occurred once. The chain combines TRBV30 with TRBJ2-3, with TRBD2 identical over 10 bases. In germline, CDR1 is GTSNPN, CDR2 SVGIG (reference sequence). V shed 2 bases, J shed 3 bases, and the junction held 11 bases outside the gene matches. The CDR3 is 17 residues long. DNA for the CDR3: TGTGCCTGGAGTCTCCGTGGGAGCGGGGGGGGGACAGATACGCAGTATTTT. This encodes CAWSLRGSGGGTDTQYF.

This clone came up a few times. This chain connects TRBV5-1 to TRBJ2-4; tentative D call: TRBD2 (5 bases). From germline, CDR1 is SGHRS and CDR2 YFSETQ. This CDR3 has 15 residues. The V end was cut by 4 bases, the J end by 1 base, with 12 bases between. The CDR3 DNA sequence: TGCGCCAGCAGCGGGTCCCCGGGGGCCAAAAACATTCAGTACTTC. Its protein product is CASSGSPGAKNIQYF.

The J gene is TRBJ2-3, the V gene TRBV20-1; TRBD1 might be the D (6 bases). This CDR3 has 14 residues. The V gene's germline CDR1 is DFQATT and CDR2 SNEGSKA (reference sequence). The germline V and J ends were trimmed by 3 bases and 3 bases, with 13 bases remaining between them. The CDR3 bases are TGCAGTGCTAGTAGACAGGCCACAACAGATACGCAGTATTTT. Protein product: CSASRQATTDTQYF.

This clone has only a few counts. This chain uses TRBV6-4 with TRBJ1-2, with D possibly TRBD1 on 5 matching bases. Germline values: CDR1 MRHNA, CDR2 SNTAGT. The CDR3 has 13 amino acids. The ends were cut back, 3 bases at V and 8 bases at J, with 13 bases in the middle. The CDR3 loop is CASSEKAGMGYTF. The CDR3 bases are TGTGCCAGCAGTGAGAAGGCAGGGATGGGCTACACCTTC.

The V call is TRBV13, the J call TRBJ2-3, with 8 nucleotides matching TRBD2. V was pared by 5 bases and J by 2 bases, with 9 bases of the junction left unmatched. This CDR3 comprises 16 residues. Per germline, CDR1 PRHDT and CDR2 FYEKMQ (reference sequence). The CDR3 spells CASSTRLAWNTDTQYF. The CDR3 bases are TGTGCCAGCAGCACCCGACTAGCGTGGAACACAGATACGCAGTATTTT.

V gene TRBV18 combines with J gene TRBJ1-1; D gene ambiguous. Germline V gene sequence: CDR1 KGHSH, CDR2 LQKENI. The CDR3 is 16 residues long. V shed 0 bases and J shed 10 bases, with 21 bases lying between them. CDR3 sequence: CASSPPSERGMGRAFF. CDR3 coding DNA: TGTGCCAGCTCACCACCGTCTGAGCGAGGAATGGGTCGAGCTTTCTTT.

This clone was recorded a few times. The J gene is TRBJ2-7, the V gene TRBV6-2 or TRBV6-3; TRBD1 agrees at 10 bases. Germline trimming cut 6 bases from V and 4 bases from J; bases unmatched to any gene: 9. CDR1 is MNHEY and CDR2 is SVGEGT in the germline V gene. The CDR3 extends over 15 amino acids. CDR3 nucleotide sequence: TGTGCCAGCAGCCCCGGACCGGACAGGGGGTACGAGCAGTACTTC. Translating it yields CASSPGPDRGYEQYF.

In regard to this clone: The sample holds other DNA sequences that translate to the same CDR3. The chain links TRBV18 to TRBJ2-7; D is uncertain. The CDR3 runs to 12 residues. V was pared by 3 bases and J by 4 bases, with 7 bases between. CDR1 is KGHSH and CDR2 is LQKENI in the germline V gene. Here the CDR3 DNA reads TGTGCCAGCTCACCCAATCTATACGAGCAGTACTTC. This codes for CASSPNLYEQYF.

The chain has TRBV6-5 and TRBJ2-3, with D perhaps TRBD2 (6 bases). V was pared by 8 bases and J by 6 bases, with 15 bases between. Germline V lookup: CDR1 MNHEY, CDR2 SVGAGI. This CDR3 has 13 amino acids. CDR3 sequence: CASHPWREDTQYF. CDR3 DNA: TGTGCCAGCCACCCGTGGAGGGAGGATACGCAGTATTTT.

For the CDR3, the DNA is TGTGCCATCAGAAGCAGGGGGCCTGGAAACACCATATATTTT. Translated, it gives CAIRSRGPGNTIYF. This chain uses TRBV10-3 with TRBJ1-3, with TRBD1 identical over 8 bases. The CDR3 is 14 residues long. V shed 6 bases and J 2 bases; nucleotides not matched to a gene: 3. The V gene's germline CDR1 is ENHRY and CDR2 SYGVKD.

The table lists this clone with a count of one. The chain recombines TRBV7-2 with TRBJ1-2; maybe TRBD1 (5 bases). The V gene lost 1 base and the J gene lost 8 bases, with 14 bases spanning the gap. From germline, CDR1 is SGHTA and CDR2 FQGNSA. The CDR3 runs 14 residues. In nucleotides, the CDR3 is TGTGCCAGCAGCTTAGACGGGAGGGGACGAGGCTACACCTTC. This sequence encodes CASSLDGRGRGYTF.

This chain connects TRBV2 to TRBJ1-5; D gene uncertain. With 6 bases removed from V and 5 bases from J, the gap between germline ends came to 14 bases. This CDR3 region has 14 residues. CDR1 is SNHLY, CDR2 FYNNEI, per germline. The CDR3 region has the DNA TGTGCCAGCAGCCAGACCGGTCGGGATCAGCCCCAGCATTTT. Protein sequence: CASSQTGRDQPQHF. Drawing the rest from reference TRBV2 and TRBJ1-5, the complete variable domain is EPEVTQTPSHQVTQMGQEVILRCVPISNHLYFYWYRQILGQKVEFLVSFYNNEISEKSEIFDDQFSVERPDGSNFTLKIRSTKLEDSAMYFCASSQTGRDQPQHFGDGTRLSIL.

The rearrangement links TRBV21-1 to TRBJ1-1; the table assigns TRBD1, which was not confirmed against the DNA. TRBV21-1 is a known pseudogene. The CDR3 contains 17 residues. The CDR3 region is CASSAIGDRETNTEAFF. The CDR3 region has the DNA TGTGCCAGCAGCGCGATTGGGGACAGGGAAACGAACACTGAAGCTTTCTTT.

V usage is TRBV19 and J usage is TRBJ1-5; D call uncertain. Trimming left V 1 base short and J 0 bases short, with 10 bases between. CDR3 size: 16 residues. Germline V CDR1 and CDR2: LNHDA, SQIVND (reference sequence). CDR3 amino acids: CASSIAAAYSNQPQHF. The CDR3 DNA follows: TGTGCCAGTAGTATAGCTGCGGCTTATAGCAATCAGCCCCAGCATTTT.

This clone was seen more than once but under ten times. The chain links TRBV5-6 to TRBJ1-2, with TRBD1 matching 7 bases. The length of the CDR3 is 14 residues. V lost 0 bases, J lost 4 bases, and 3 bases stayed unmatched. Germline CDR1 is SGHDT and CDR2 is YYEEEE. The CDR3 region has the DNA TGTGCCAGCAGCTTGGACGGGGACAGCTATGGCTACACCTTC. It translates to CASSLDGDSYGYTF.